The sequence of this TCR beta chain was determined in a study of technical replicates of blood from a few donors. Sequenced by immunoSEQ multiplex PCR; TCRdb stores in-frame clones only, minus some. Of around 84,000 clones in the sample, roughly 92% were seen once. Trimming took 8 bases from V and 1 from J, leaving 18 bases between them. Germline V gene data show CDR1 as MNHEY and CDR2 as SMNVEV (reference sequence). The CDR3 length is 15 residues. Sample: T cells isolated from PBMCs. The rearrangement links TRBV27 to TRBJ2-7; tentative D call: TRBD1 (5 bases). The source is a human donor in good health. The CDR3 nucleotides are TGTGCCAGCCCTTTTTGTACAGGAGTTTCCTACGAGCAGTACTTC. Translating gives CASPFCTGVSYEQYF.